This is a list of T cell receptor beta chains from one sample in a study of blood T cells in healthy people across ages. TCRdb analysed the 5' RACE reads with MiXCR anew, one entry per CDR3 protein. The data contain 1.2 million to 1.5 million distinct CDR3 sequences, around 39% of them singletons. Sequenced sample: blood. Source of these receptors: a woman aged 18-29 years in good health. Both conserved end residues are part of each CDR3. Each record gives: V gene, clone size, J gene, CDR3 protein. Only some rows state a clone size, as once, few, many or a class for expanded clones.

v_gene: TRBV6-5; abundance: NA; j_gene: TRBJ2-1; CDR3aa: CASLLTSGRYNEQFF
v_gene: TRBV15; abundance: NA; j_gene: TRBJ1-4; CDR3aa: CATSREPTAANEKLFF
v_gene: TRBV6-2/TRBV6-3; abundance: NA; j_gene: TRBJ2-7; CDR3aa: CASSSTGGRIGEQYF
v_gene: TRBV20-1; abundance: NA; j_gene: NA; CDR3aa: CSARKPTSIKSETQYF
v_gene: TRBV20-1; abundance: few; j_gene: TRBJ2-3; CDR3aa: CSARSRDRVPDTQYF
v_gene: TRBV20-1; abundance: NA; j_gene: NA; CDR3aa: CSARATSGSTYNEQYF
v_gene: TRBV6-2/TRBV6-3; abundance: NA; j_gene: TRBJ2-2; CDR3aa: CASSQVFVTGELFF
v_gene: TRBV15; abundance: NA; j_gene: TRBJ1-4; CDR3aa: CATSRVRGSNEKLFF
v_gene: TRBV20-1; abundance: NA; j_gene: TRBJ1-5; CDR3aa: CSARRFGQGGNQPQHF
v_gene: TRBV6-6; abundance: NA; j_gene: TRBJ2-4; CDR3aa: CASSYSTGQGYNEQYF
v_gene: TRBV21-1; abundance: NA; j_gene: TRBJ2-5; CDR3aa: CASSKVRNLGVNSEQYF
v_gene: TRBV6-6; abundance: NA; j_gene: TRBJ1-4; CDR3aa: CASRSHTSTNEKLFF
v_gene: TRBV27; abundance: NA; j_gene: TRBJ2-3; CDR3aa: CASRKVYMSDTQYF
v_gene: TRBV7-9; abundance: few; j_gene: TRBJ2-5; CDR3aa: CASSLPQTTQETQYF
v_gene: TRBV3-1; abundance: NA; j_gene: TRBJ1-1; CDR3aa: CASSNSRVTEAFF
v_gene: TRBV20-1; abundance: NA; j_gene: TRBJ2-1; CDR3aa: CSAEDYNEQFF
v_gene: TRBV18; abundance: once; j_gene: TRBJ2-1; CDR3aa: CASSPWLGGDNEQFF
v_gene: TRBV27; abundance: NA; j_gene: TRBJ2-7; CDR3aa: CASTGGGLEQYF
v_gene: TRBV20-1; abundance: NA; j_gene: TRBJ2-3; CDR3aa: CSARASIGEDTQYF
v_gene: TRBV6-5; abundance: NA; j_gene: TRBJ1-1; CDR3aa: CASSYGVLNTEAFF
v_gene: TRBV7-2; abundance: NA; j_gene: TRBJ2-3; CDR3aa: CASSLEHSFTDTQYF
v_gene: TRBV30; abundance: NA; j_gene: NA; CDR3aa: CAGTGAYEQYF
v_gene: TRBV4-1; abundance: NA; j_gene: NA; CDR3aa: CASSLSEPSGGRNEQYF
v_gene: TRBV20-1; abundance: NA; j_gene: TRBJ1-1; CDR3aa: CSARYSFTTEAFF
v_gene: TRBV27; abundance: NA; j_gene: TRBJ1-5; CDR3aa: CASSLEGTGGGQPQHF
v_gene: TRBV30; abundance: NA; j_gene: NA; CDR3aa: CAWSVPVSDPYEQYF
v_gene: TRBV28; abundance: many; j_gene: TRBJ1-2; CDR3aa: CASHPSGTGTNYGYTF
v_gene: TRBV28; abundance: NA; j_gene: TRBJ2-1; CDR3aa: CASTVGGTGGFDEQFF
v_gene: TRBV20-1; abundance: NA; j_gene: TRBJ1-2; CDR3aa: CSARAAVGRKTSGENYGYTF
v_gene: TRBV5-1; abundance: NA; j_gene: TRBJ1-1; CDR3aa: CASSGINPGQNTEAFF
v_gene: TRBV7-8; abundance: NA; j_gene: TRBJ2-1; CDR3aa: CASSSTGLAYNEQFF
v_gene: TRBV4-1; abundance: few; j_gene: TRBJ1-5; CDR3aa: CASSLSGGSGGNQPQHF
v_gene: TRBV6-1; abundance: few; j_gene: TRBJ2-1; CDR3aa: CASSEPVSNEQFF
v_gene: TRBV7-2; abundance: NA; j_gene: TRBJ2-1; CDR3aa: CANSTGQYNEQFF
v_gene: TRBV20-1; abundance: few; j_gene: NA; CDR3aa: CSARGVAQETQYF
v_gene: TRBV3-1; abundance: few; j_gene: NA; CDR3aa: CASSQDAGRRGTQYF
v_gene: TRBV9; abundance: NA; j_gene: TRBJ1-1; CDR3aa: CASSVARGENTEAFF
v_gene: TRBV5-1; abundance: NA; j_gene: TRBJ2-1; CDR3aa: CASSSQRDPSYNEQFF
v_gene: TRBV7-8; abundance: NA; j_gene: TRBJ2-1; CDR3aa: CASSLPSTSNEQFF
v_gene: TRBV5-6; abundance: few; j_gene: TRBJ2-3; CDR3aa: CASSLVFSGYADTQYF
v_gene: TRBV20-1; abundance: NA; j_gene: TRBJ2-5; CDR3aa: CSAKGGGPVVEQYF
v_gene: TRBV4-2; abundance: NA; j_gene: TRBJ2-7; CDR3aa: CASSQDRRTYYEQYF
v_gene: TRBV7-6; abundance: NA; j_gene: TRBJ2-1; CDR3aa: CASSVGTSGNYNEQFF